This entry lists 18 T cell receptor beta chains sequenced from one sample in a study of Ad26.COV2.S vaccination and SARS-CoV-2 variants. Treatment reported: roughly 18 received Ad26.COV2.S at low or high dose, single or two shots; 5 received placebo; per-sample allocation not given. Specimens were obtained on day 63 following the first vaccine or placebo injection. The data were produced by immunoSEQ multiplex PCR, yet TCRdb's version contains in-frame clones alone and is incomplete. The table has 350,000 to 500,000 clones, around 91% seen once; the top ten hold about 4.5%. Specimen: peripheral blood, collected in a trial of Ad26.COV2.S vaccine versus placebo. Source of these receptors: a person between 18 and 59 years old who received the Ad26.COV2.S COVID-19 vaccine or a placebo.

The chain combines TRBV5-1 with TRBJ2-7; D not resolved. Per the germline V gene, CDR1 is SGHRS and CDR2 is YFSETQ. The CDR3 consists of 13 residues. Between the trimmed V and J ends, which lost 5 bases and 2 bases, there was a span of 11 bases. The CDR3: CASRTATTYEQYF. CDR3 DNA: TGCGCCAGCAGGACTGCTACCACCTACGAGCAGTACTTC.

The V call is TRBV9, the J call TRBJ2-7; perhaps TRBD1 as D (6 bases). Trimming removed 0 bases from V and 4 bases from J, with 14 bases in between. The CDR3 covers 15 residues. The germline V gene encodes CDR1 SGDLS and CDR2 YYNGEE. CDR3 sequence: CASSVDPGEAYEQYF. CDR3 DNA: TGTGCCAGCAGCGTAGACCCAGGGGAAGCATACGAGCAGTACTTC.

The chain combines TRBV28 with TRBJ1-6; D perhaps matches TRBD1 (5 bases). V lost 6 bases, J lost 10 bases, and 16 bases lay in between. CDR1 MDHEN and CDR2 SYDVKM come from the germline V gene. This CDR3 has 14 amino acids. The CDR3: CASSLGVGGSPLHF. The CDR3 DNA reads TGTGCCAGCAGCCTAGGGGTTGGGGGATCACCCCTCCACTTT.

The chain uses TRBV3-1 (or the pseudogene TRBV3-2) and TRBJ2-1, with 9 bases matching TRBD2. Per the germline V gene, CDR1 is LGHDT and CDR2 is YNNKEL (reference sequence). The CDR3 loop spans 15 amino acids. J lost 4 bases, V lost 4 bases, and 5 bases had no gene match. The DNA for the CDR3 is TGTGCCAGCAGCCCAACTAGCGGGCAATACAATGAGCAGTTCTTC. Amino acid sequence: CASSPTSGQYNEQFF.

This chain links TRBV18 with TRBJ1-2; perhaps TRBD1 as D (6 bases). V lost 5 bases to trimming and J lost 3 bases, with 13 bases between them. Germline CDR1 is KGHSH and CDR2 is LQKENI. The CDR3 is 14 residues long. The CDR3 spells CASSGRQAYYGYTF. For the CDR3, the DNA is TGTGCCAGCTCAGGAAGACAGGCGTACTATGGCTACACCTTC.

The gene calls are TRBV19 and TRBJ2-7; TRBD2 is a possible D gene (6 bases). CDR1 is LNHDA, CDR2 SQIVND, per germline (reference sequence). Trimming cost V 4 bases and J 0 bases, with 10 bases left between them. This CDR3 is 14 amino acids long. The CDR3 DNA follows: TGTGCCAGTAGTAATGGGGGGAGCTCCTACGAGCAGTACTTC. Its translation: CASSNGGSSYEQYF.

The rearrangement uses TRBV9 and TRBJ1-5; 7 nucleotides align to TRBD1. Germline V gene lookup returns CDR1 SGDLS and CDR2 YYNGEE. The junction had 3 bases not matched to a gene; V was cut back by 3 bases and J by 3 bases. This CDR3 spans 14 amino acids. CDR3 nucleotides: TGTGCCAGCAGCGCCGGGACAGTCAATCAGCCCCAGCATTTT. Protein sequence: CASSAGTVNQPQHF.

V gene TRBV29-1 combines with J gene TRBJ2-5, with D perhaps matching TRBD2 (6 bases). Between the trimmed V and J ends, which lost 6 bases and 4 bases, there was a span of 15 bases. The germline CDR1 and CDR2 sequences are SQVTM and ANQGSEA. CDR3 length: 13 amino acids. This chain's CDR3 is CSVGTGGSETQYF. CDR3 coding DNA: TGCAGCGTGGGGACTGGCGGGTCAGAGACCCAGTACTTC.

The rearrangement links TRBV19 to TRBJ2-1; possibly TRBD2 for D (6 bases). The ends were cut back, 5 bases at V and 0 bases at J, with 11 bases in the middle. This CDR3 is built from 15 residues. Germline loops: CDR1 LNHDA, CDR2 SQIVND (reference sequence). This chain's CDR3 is CASSLAPSSYNEQFF. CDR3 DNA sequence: TGTGCCAGTAGTCTAGCGCCGAGCTCCTACAATGAGCAGTTCTTC.

The DNA of the CDR3 is TGTGCCAGCTCACGCGATACTTGGGAGACCCAGTACTTC. Translation: CASSRDTWETQYF. The gene calls are TRBV18 and TRBJ2-5; unclear D gene. Germline values: CDR1 KGHSH, CDR2 LQKENI. The V end was cut by 4 bases, the J end by 5 bases, with 11 bases between. The length of the CDR3 is 13 residues.

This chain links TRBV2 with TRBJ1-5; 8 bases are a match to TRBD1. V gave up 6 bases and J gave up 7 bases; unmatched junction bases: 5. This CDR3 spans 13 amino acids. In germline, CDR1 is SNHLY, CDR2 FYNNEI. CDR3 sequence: CASRWTGTQPQHF. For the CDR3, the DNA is TGTGCCAGCAGGTGGACAGGGACCCAGCCCCAGCATTTT.

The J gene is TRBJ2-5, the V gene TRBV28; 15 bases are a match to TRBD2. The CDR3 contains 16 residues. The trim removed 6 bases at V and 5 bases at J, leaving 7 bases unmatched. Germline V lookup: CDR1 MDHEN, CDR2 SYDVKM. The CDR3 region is CASSPGLAGGRETQYF. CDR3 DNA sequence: TGTGCCAGCAGCCCTGGACTAGCGGGAGGGCGGGAGACCCAGTACTTC.

CDR3 amino acids: CASSIEGRAGELFF. The CDR3 DNA sequence: TGTGCCAGTAGTATCGAGGGCCGTGCCGGGGAGCTGTTTTTT. The chain links TRBV19 to TRBJ2-2, with D perhaps matching TRBD2 (5 bases). This CDR3 has 14 amino acids. Trimming removed 3 bases at V and 6 bases at J, with 11 bases between. Germline CDR1 and CDR2: LNHDA and SQIVND (reference sequence).

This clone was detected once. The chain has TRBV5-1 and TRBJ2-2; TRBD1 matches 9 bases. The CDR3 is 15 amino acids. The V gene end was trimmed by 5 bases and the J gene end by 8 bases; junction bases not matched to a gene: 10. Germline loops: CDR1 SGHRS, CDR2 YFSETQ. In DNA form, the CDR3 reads TGCGCCAGCAGAAGCGGGACAGGGTCGTCGGGGGAGCTGTTTTTT. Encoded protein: CASRSGTGSSGELFF.

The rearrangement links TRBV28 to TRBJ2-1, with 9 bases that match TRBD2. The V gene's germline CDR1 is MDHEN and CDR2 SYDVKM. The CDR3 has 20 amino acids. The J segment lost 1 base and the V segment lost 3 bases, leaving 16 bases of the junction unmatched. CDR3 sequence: CASSFPGVAGERSSYNEQFF. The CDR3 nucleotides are TGTGCCAGCAGTTTTCCAGGGGTAGCGGGAGAACGCAGTTCCTACAATGAGCAGTTCTTC.

The CDR3 sequence is CASKTASYNEQFF. CDR3 nucleotide sequence: TGTGCCAGCAAGACAGCTTCCTACAATGAGCAGTTCTTC. The chain combines TRBV6-5 with TRBJ2-1; maybe TRBD1 (5 bases). Trimming cost V 7 bases and J 1 base, with 8 bases left between them. The germline CDR1 and CDR2 sequences are MNHEY and SVGAGI. The CDR3 is 13 residues long.

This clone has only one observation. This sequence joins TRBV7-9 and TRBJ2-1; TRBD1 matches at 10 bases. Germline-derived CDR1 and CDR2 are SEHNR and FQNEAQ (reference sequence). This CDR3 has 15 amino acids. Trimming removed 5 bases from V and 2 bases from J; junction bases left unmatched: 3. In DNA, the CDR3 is TGTGCCAGCAGCCGTGGACAGGGGGCCTACAATGAGCAGTTCTTC. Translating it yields CASSRGQGAYNEQFF. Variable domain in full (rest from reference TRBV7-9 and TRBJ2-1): DTGVSQNPRHKITKRGQNVTFRCDPISEHNRLYWYRQTLGQGPEFLTYFQNEAQLEKSRLLSDRFSAERPKGSFSTLEIQRTEQGDSAMYLCASSRGQGAYNEQFFGPGTRLTVL.

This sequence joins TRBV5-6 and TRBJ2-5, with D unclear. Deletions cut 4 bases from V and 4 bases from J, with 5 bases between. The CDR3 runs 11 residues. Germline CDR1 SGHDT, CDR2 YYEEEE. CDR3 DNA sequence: TGTGCCAGCAGCGCTGGAGAGACCCAGTACTTC. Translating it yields CASSAGETQYF.